This record looks at one T cell receptor (beta chain) sequence and its context. As processed by the authors: Using reference gene primer amplification, nucleated cell counts were estimated. Assay used: immunoSEQ multiplex PCR; TCRdb lists only in-frame clones, some missing. From that table come the V and J calls and clone size; the DNA was used to work out D and trimming. The table lists fewer than 200,000 clones, 85% of them singletons, with approximately 0.99% in the top ten. This specimen belongs to a study of blood T cell repertoires in COVID-19. About the research overall: There were acute and convalescent COVID-19 samples, and they came from the United States, Italy and Spain.

The CDR3 covers 13 residues. Looked up from germline, CDR1 is SGHVS and CDR2 is FQNEAQ. V was cut by 5 bases and J by 2 bases, with 9 bases left in between. The V gene is TRBV7-8, the J gene TRBJ2-5; D is perhaps TRBD1 (5 bases). This receptor was obtained from a man in his forties with acute or convalescent COVID-19. The sequencing input was peripheral blood. This CDR3 is CASSIDRQETQYF. For the CDR3, the DNA is TGTGCCAGCAGCATTGACAGACAAGAGACCCAGTACTTC.